A selection of T cell receptor beta chains follows, all from one sample in a study of blood T cell repertoires in COVID-19. TCRdb keeps only in-frame clones here, not all; method: immunoSEQ multiplex PCR. The sample carries over 110,000 clones, approximately 88% recorded once. What was sequenced was peripheral blood. These receptors all come from a human donor in a cohort sampled during active COVID-19. Each CDR3 is given with its conserved first and last residue. D genes are given only for firm matches. Part of the rows lack a size; the others show once, few, many or a class for expanded clones.

.	.	TRBJ1-2	TRBV7-9	CASSFSPDYGYTF	TGTGCCAGCAGCTTCTCCCCAGACTATGGCTACACCTTC
TRBD2	.	TRBJ2-3	TRBV27	CASSLSSGGTDTQYF	TGTGCCAGCAGTTTATCGAGCGGGGGCACAGATACGCAGTATTTT
.	.	TRBJ2-5	TRBV7-9	CASSLQEKETQYF	TGTGCCAGCAGCTTGCAGGAAAAAGAGACCCAGTACTTC
TRBD1	.	TRBJ2-2	TRBV12-3/TRBV12-4	CASSLEHRGILFF	TGTGCCAGCAGTTTAGAGCACAGGGGGATTTTGTTTTTT
TRBD2	.	TRBJ2-7	TRBV6-5	CASSYSKSGGSYEQYF	TGTGCCAGCAGTTACTCGAAAAGCGGGGGGTCCTACGAGCAGTACTTC
.	few	TRBJ1-1	TRBV7-7	CASSSTGSKALTEAFF	TGTGCCAGCAGCTCGACAGGTTCCAAGGCTCTGACTGAAGCTTTCTTT
.	.	TRBJ2-5	TRBV2	CASSESEETQYF	TGTGCCAGCAGTGAATCCGAAGAGACCCAGTACTTC
TRBD1	.	TRBJ1-2	TRBV4-1	CASSHLTGSNYGYTF	TGCGCCAGCAGCCACCTGACAGGGTCTAACTATGGCTACACCTTC
TRBD1	once	TRBJ1-5	TRBV6-2/TRBV6-3	CASSYSTGASNQPQHF	TGTGCCAGCAGTTACTCGACAGGGGCGAGCAATCAGCCCCAGCATTTT
TRBD1	few	TRBJ1-2	TRBV5-4	CASSLQGVQGGGYTF	TGTGCCAGCAGCTTGCAGGGGGTCCAGGGAGGCGGCTACACCTTC
.	few	TRBJ1-1	TRBV19	CASRDYRVSLNTEAFF	TGTGCCAGTAGAGATTACAGGGTCTCCCTGAACACTGAAGCTTTCTTT
.	.	TRBJ1-1	TRBV5-1	CASSLESGGGNTEAFF	TGCGCCAGCAGCTTGGAATCGGGGGGCGGGAACACTGAAGCTTTCTTT
.	.	TRBJ1-5	TRBV4-3	CASSHDNRAGEPQHF	TGCGCCAGCAGCCATGATAACAGGGCCGGGGAGCCCCAGCATTTT
TRBD1	.	TRBJ2-1	TRBV19	CASSISDRGYNEQFF	TGTGCCAGTAGTATCTCGGACAGGGGCTACAATGAGCAGTTCTTC
TRBD2	.	TRBJ2-1	TRBV7-8	CASSPSRGLAGIKSYNEQFF	TGTGCCAGCAGTCCTAGTAGGGGACTAGCGGGGATCAAATCCTACAATGAGCAGTTCTTC
.	few	TRBJ1-2	TRBV6-5	CASNRASGDYGYTF	TGTGCCAGCAATCGAGCCTCAGGGGACTATGGCTACACCTTC
.	.	TRBJ2-3	TRBV19	CASSTTGSDTDTQYF	TGTGCCAGTAGCACCACAGGGAGCGACACAGATACGCAGTATTTT
.	.	TRBJ1-6	TRBV11-2	CASSLESGGLSPLHF	TGTGCCAGCAGCTTAGAGTCTGGGGGACTTTCACCCCTCCACTTT
TRBD2	.	TRBJ2-3	TRBV7-2	CASSLEVFLAGDTDTQYF	TGTGCCAGCAGCTTAGAGGTCTTCCTAGCGGGGGACACAGATACGCAGTATTTT
.	.	TRBJ2-3	TRBV3-1/TRBV3-2	CASSQLGATDTQYF	TGTGCCAGCAGCCAACTAGGGGCCACAGATACGCAGTATTTT
TRBD1	.	TRBJ1-1	TRBV6-6	CASSPPDRDQTEAFF	TGTGCCAGCAGTCCACCGGACAGGGACCAGACTGAAGCTTTCTTT
.	.	TRBJ2-7	TRBV11-2	CASSATWYEQYF	TGTGCCAGCAGCGCTACTTGGTACGAGCAGTACTTC
.	.	TRBJ1-5	TRBV4-1	CASSQERGSQPQHF	TGCGCCAGCAGCCAAGAACGGGGGAGTCAGCCCCAGCATTTT
.	.	TRBJ1-1	TRBV18	CASSPRAALNTEAFF	TGTGCCAGCTCTCCCAGGGCAGCCCTGAACACTGAAGCTTTCTTT
.	once	TRBJ1-6	TRBV30	CAWSSGGGVGSYNSPLHF	TGTGCCTGGAGCAGCGGGGGGGGCGTAGGCTCCTATAATTCACCCCTCCACTTT